Listed here are 13 T cell receptor beta chains from one sample, sequenced in a study of tumor-infiltrating lymphocytes in primary liver carcinoma. From approximately 450 ng total RNA, TCR beta cDNA was generated with a primer in the constant region. Three rounds of nested multiplex PCR with slightly modified ARM-PCR produced TCR beta libraries. In the first two PCR rounds, TRBV1-TRBV30 forward primers were paired with a C-beta reverse primer, and each round lasted roughly 9 cycles. TCRdb re-analysed the multiplex PCR reads in MiXCR, keeping a single row per CDR3 protein. Here the sample spans more than 70,000 distinct CDR3 sequences, approximately 77% being singletons. Between 20 and 30 mg of unsorted bulk tissue served as the source from which RNA and DNA were co-extracted. Sequenced sample: liver tumor tissue from sampling region 1. Indicated subset: tumor region T1, superior pole. These TCRs come from a man aged 40-49 years with primary liver carcinoma and hepatitis B virus infection.

With respect to this clonotype: This likely comes from a read error, as the CDR3 has no conserved phenylalanine or tryptophan at its end. This sequence joins TRBV11-2 and TRBJ2-7, with TRBD2 as a possible D gene (5 bases). CDR1 is SGHAT and CDR2 is FQNNGV in the germline V gene. This CDR3 is 13 amino acids long. Trimming took off 1 base at V and 6 bases at J, with 10 bases between the two ends. DNA of the CDR3: TGTGCCAGCAGCTTAGGAGGGCGCGCCGAGCAGTACTAC. It translates to CASSLGGRAEQYY.

The V call is TRBV6-5, the J call TRBJ2-1, with 8 bases aligning to TRBD1. This CDR3 contains 14 residues. Trimming cost V 11 bases and J 6 bases; bases outside gene matches: 12. Germline-derived CDR1 and CDR2 are MNHEY and SVGAGI. CDR3 residues: CACGWQDRGNEQFF. Here the CDR3 DNA reads TGTGCCTGCGGTTGGCAAGACAGGGGCAATGAGCAGTTCTTC.

Note on this clonotype: An end of the junction differs from the germline gene, which may be a read error. The chain recombines TRBV6-1 with TRBJ1-2, with D perhaps matching TRBD1 (6 bases). This CDR3 comprises 15 residues. Germline V gene sequence: CDR1 MNHNS, CDR2 SASEGT. The CDR3 DNA reads TGTGTCAGCAGCATGGCAGGGGCTATTGACTATGGTTACACCTTC. As protein: CVSSMAGAIDYGYTF.

Details on this clonotype: The junction departs from germline at one end; a sequencing error may be responsible. The chain carries TRBV12-3 or TRBV12-4 and TRBJ2-7, with D tentatively TRBD2 (5 bases). This CDR3 is 14 amino acids long. CDR3 in DNA: TGTGCAAGCAGTAGGACTGTAGCTTCCTACGAGCAGTACTTC. Its protein is CASSRTVASYEQYF.

With regard to this clonotype: Here the CDR3 omits its conserved ending phenylalanine or tryptophan, so a read error is the likely source. The rearrangement joins TRBV12-3 or TRBV12-4 to TRBJ2-2, with 9 positions matching TRBD2. V shed 6 bases, J shed 4 bases, and the junction held 6 bases outside the gene matches. The CDR3 is made up of 15 amino acids. The CDR3 is CASSSTSGSTGELFV. For the CDR3, the DNA is TGTGCCAGCAGCTCCACTAGCGGGTCCACCGGGGAGCTGTTTGTT.

A word on this clonotype: A junction end diverges from the germline sequence, so it may reflect a read error. CDR3 DNA sequence: TGTGCCAGCAATGAAGCCCCGGGACAGGGGTACGAGCAGTATTTC. Translating gives CASNEAPGQGYEQYF. The genes are TRBV6-1 and TRBJ2-7; 10 bases map to TRBD1. This CDR3 contains 15 residues. CDR1 is MNHNS and CDR2 is SASEGT in the germline V gene.

J is TRBJ2-1 and V is TRBV11-2; maybe TRBD2 (5 bases). The CDR3 totals 22 residues. CDR1 and CDR2 from the germline V gene are SGHAT and FQNNGV. Trimming cost V 5 bases and J 0 bases, with 32 bases left between them. Written as DNA, the CDR3 is TGTGCCAGCAGCCGCTCCTACCGGGGTCCCGCGAAACTGCTTCGCTCCTACAATGAGCAGTTCTTC. Its protein product is CASSRSYRGPAKLLRSYNEQFF.

By share, this clonotype counts as medium-sized. The rearrangement links TRBV6-5 to TRBJ2-6; 8 bases agree with TRBD1. The CDR3 is 18 amino acids. Germline lookup yields CDR1 MNHEY and CDR2 SVGAGI. V lost 5 bases and J lost 2; bases outside the gene matches: 11. CDR3 in DNA: TGTGCCAGCAGTCTTTGGACAGGGATGAAAGCTGGGGCCAACGTCCTGACTTTC. This codes for CASSLWTGMKAGANVLTF.

This clonotype has a count of ten or more. The rearrangement uses TRBV6-1 and TRBJ2-5; D remains unclear. V was cut by 2 bases and J by 4 bases, with 14 bases left in between. Germline CDR1 is MNHNS and CDR2 is SASEGT. The CDR3 loop spans 15 amino acids. CDR3 loop: CASSEQNRLPETQYF. The CDR3, as DNA: TGTGCCAGCAGTGAACAGAACAGACTTCCAGAGACCCAGTACTTC.

With regard to this clonotype: Compared with germline, one end of the junction differs, possibly owing to a read error. The V call is TRBV10-3, the J call TRBJ2-3; TRBD2 might be the D (6 bases). The CDR3 has 14 amino acids. The germline V gene has CDR1 ENHRY and CDR2 SYGVKD. The CDR3 region has the DNA TGTGCCATCAGTGCCCGGGACTTGGGAGATACGCAATATTTT. Translated, it gives CAISARDLGDTQYF.

A remark on this clonotype: A junction end diverges from the germline sequence, so it may reflect a read error. The chain recombines TRBV11-2 with TRBJ2-1; D unresolved. Germline V gives CDR1 SGHAT, CDR2 FQNNGV. This CDR3 is 15 amino acids long. The CDR3 nucleotides are TGTGCCTCCGGGCAAGACCAGCCACCCTACAATGAGCGGTTCTTC. Its protein is CASGQDQPPYNERFF.

The rearrangement links TRBV2 to TRBJ2-2; D is undetermined. The CDR3 totals 12 residues. Germline V gene lookup returns CDR1 SNHLY and CDR2 FYNNEI. Trimming shortened V by 3 bases and J by 9 bases, and 8 bases separated the two germline ends. The CDR3 nucleotides are TGTGCCAGCAGTGAGAATCCCCGGGAGCTGTTTTTT. Residues: CASSENPRELFF.

With respect to this clonotype: In this CDR3 the conserved last residue, phenylalanine or tryptophan, is missing, so a read error is likely. The chain combines TRBV7-3 with TRBJ1-2; TRBD1 might be the D (5 bases). From germline, CDR1 is SGHTA and CDR2 FQGTGA. CDR3 size: 14 residues. Deletions cut 9 bases from V and 4 bases from J, with 18 bases between. The CDR3 bases are TGTGCCAGTAACTTAGAGCCAGGGCTCTATGGCTACACCTCC. Its translation is CASNLEPGLYGYTS.